These 13 T cell receptor beta chains share one sample of origin, sequenced in a study of shared clonotypes between healthy human individuals. Measured with immunoSEQ multiplex PCR; TCRdb has only the in-frame clones, and not every one. This repertoire shows about 1.1 million clones, around three quarters found once; its top ten account for 0.89%. Material for sequencing was memory CD4+ T cells from PBMCs. The subset was: CD45RA-negative fraction. These receptors were obtained from a young man in good health. Some clones in this sample may be carry-over from other donors' samples.

The CDR3 here is CASSLTETDTQYF. CDR3 coding DNA: TGTGCCAGCAGCTTGACGGAGACAGATACGCAGTATTTT. V usage is TRBV5-4 and J usage is TRBJ2-3, with D unclear. The CDR3 totals 13 residues. The germline V and J ends were trimmed by 1 base and 3 bases, with 6 bases remaining between them. CDR1 and CDR2 (germline): SGHNT, YYREEE (reference sequence).

The chain combines TRBV2 with TRBJ2-7; D perhaps matches TRBD1 (5 bases). CDR3 length: 12 amino acids. V shed 4 bases and J shed 5 bases, with 9 bases lying between them. Germline V gives CDR1 SNHLY, CDR2 FYNNEI. In DNA, the CDR3 is TGTGCCAGCAGTGTCCAGGGCCACGAGCAGTACTTC. It translates to CASSVQGHEQYF.

The rearrangement links TRBV30 to TRBJ1-5; no firm D call. Germline CDR1 is GTSNPN and CDR2 is SVGIG (reference sequence). Trimming cost V 3 bases and J 7 bases, with 13 bases left between them. The CDR3 has 13 amino acids. CDR3 nucleotides: TGTGCCTGGAGCGACGGTCTCGGCCAGCCCCAGCATTTT. Protein sequence: CAWSDGLGQPQHF.

V is TRBV30 and J is TRBJ2-7; TRBD2 matches 8 bases. The CDR3 is 13 amino acids. Germline V gene sequence: CDR1 GTSNPN, CDR2 SVGIG (reference sequence). Trimming took 0 bases from V and 9 from J; bases not matched to a gene: 7. CDR3 sequence (DNA): TGTGCCTGGAGTGTAGCGGGAGCTCAGGGGCAGTACTTC. The encoded protein is CAWSVAGAQGQYF.

This clone is a singleton in its sample. This chain links TRBV7-2 with TRBJ2-7, with D perhaps TRBD1 (5 bases). In germline, CDR1 is SGHTA, CDR2 FQGNSA. The CDR3 extends over 15 amino acids. The germline V and J ends were trimmed by 5 bases and 2 bases, with 16 bases remaining between them. The CDR3 reads CASSPHQGSAYEQYF. The CDR3 DNA is TGTGCCAGCAGCCCCCACCAGGGAAGTGCCTACGAGCAGTACTTC.

The chain combines TRBV18 with TRBJ2-1; 10 positions match TRBD2. Germline values: CDR1 KGHSH, CDR2 LQKENI. The CDR3 runs to 17 residues. The ends lost 3 bases at V and 4 bases at J; junction bases unmatched: 9. In nucleotides, the CDR3 is TGTGCCAGCTCACCTCCGCTAACTAGCGGGACGTACAATGAGCAGTTCTTC. Protein: CASSPPLTSGTYNEQFF.

The chain combines TRBV5-1 with TRBJ2-1, with 7 positions matching TRBD2. The germline V gene encodes CDR1 SGHRS and CDR2 YFSETQ. This CDR3 is 14 amino acids long. Unmatched junction bases numbered 5, after V lost 2 bases and J lost 6 bases. This CDR3 reads CASSFQRDPNEQFF. CDR3 nucleotides: TGCGCCAGCAGCTTCCAGCGGGACCCCAATGAGCAGTTCTTC.

In its sample, this clone was seen a few times. J is TRBJ1-2 and V is TRBV20-1; weak D call: TRBD1 (5 bases). CDR1 is DFQATT and CDR2 is SNEGSKA in the germline V gene (reference sequence). With 7 bases removed from V and 3 bases from J, the gap between germline ends came to 9 bases. The length of the CDR3 is 11 residues. The CDR3 DNA follows: TGCAGTGTTGGGGGAGACTATGGCTACACCTTC. Translated, it gives CSVGGDYGYTF.

In this sample, this clone turned up a few times. The gene calls are TRBV11-1 and TRBJ1-4; TRBD1 aligns across 9 bases. Germline lookup yields CDR1 SGHAT and CDR2 FQDESV (reference sequence). The J segment lost 6 bases and the V segment lost 4 bases, leaving 3 bases of the junction unmatched. This CDR3 spans 14 amino acids. Here the CDR3 reads CASSYGTGHEKLFF. CDR3 nucleotides: TGTGCCAGCAGCTACGGGACAGGGCATGAAAAACTGTTTTTT.

This clone was counted a few times. The V call is TRBV2, the J call TRBJ1-1, with D possibly being TRBD1 (5 bases). Germline assignment: CDR1 SNHLY and CDR2 FYNNEI. The CDR3 runs to 13 residues. Trimming took 1 base from V and 10 from J, leaving 13 bases between them. CDR3 residues: CASSEVGGGRAFF. The CDR3 nucleotides read TGTGCCAGCAGTGAAGTGGGGGGAGGGAGAGCTTTCTTT.

The chain has TRBV7-2 and TRBJ1-5, with 7 positions matching TRBD1. The CDR3 runs to 17 residues. With 4 bases clipped from V and 0 bases from J, the junction kept 9 bases outside the gene matches. Germline CDR1 SGHTA, CDR2 FQGNSA. DNA for the CDR3: TGTGCCAGCAGCTCCTACCCCGGGACAGATAGCAATCAGCCCCAGCATTTT. It is translated as CASSSYPGTDSNQPQHF. The full variable domain, with the rest looked up from reference TRBV7-2 and TRBJ1-5, is GAGVSQSPSNKVTEKGKDVELRCDPISGHTALYWYRQSLGQGLEFLIYFQGNSAPDKSGLPSDRFSAERTGGSVSTLTIQRTQQEDSAVYLCASSSYPGTDSNQPQHFGDGTRLSIL.

The count of this clone is one. The chain is built from TRBV7-2 and TRBJ1-2; the match to TRBD1 covers 8 bases. The V gene end was trimmed by 5 bases and the J gene end by 5 bases; junction bases not matched to a gene: 7. This CDR3 spans 14 amino acids. CDR1 and CDR2 from the germline V gene are SGHTA and FQGNSA. The CDR3 region has the DNA TGTGCCAGCAGCCCAGGTCAGGGGGCGTATGGCTACACCTTC. It translates to CASSPGQGAYGYTF.

Of note for this clone: The identical CDR3 is also encoded by other nucleotide sequences in the sample. The chain joins TRBV7-9 to TRBJ2-4, with a tentative D call TRBD2 (5 bases). Trimming stripped 1 base from V and 4 bases from J, with 8 bases between. CDR3 length: 14 amino acids. The germline V gene has CDR1 SEHNR and CDR2 FQNEAQ (reference sequence). The CDR3 sequence is CASSLGTAKNIQYF. DNA for the CDR3: TGTGCCAGCAGCTTAGGGACTGCAAAAAACATTCAGTACTTC.